The 8 T cell receptor beta chains reported below all come from one sample, sequenced in a study of Tregs in tolerant kidney transplant recipients. Libraries were prepared by immunoSEQ multiplex PCR; TCRdb keeps only in-frame clonotypes and omits some of them. The sample has some 55,000 clones; roughly 85% are singletons. This specimen was Tregs from blood, taken before the transplant. The receptors originated from a human donor who received a combined kidney and bone marrow transplant.

V usage is TRBV7-9 and J usage is TRBJ2-1; no clear D. The CDR3 has 11 residues. The V gene's germline CDR1 is SEHNR and CDR2 FQNEAQ (reference sequence). V was clipped by 1 base and J by 11 bases, with 6 bases between them. The CDR3 is CASSLDHQQFF. The CDR3 coding sequence is TGTGCCAGCAGCTTAGACCACCAGCAGTTCTTC. Drawing the rest from reference TRBV7-9 and TRBJ2-1, the complete variable domain is DTGVSQNPRHKITKRGQNVTFRCDPISEHNRLYWYRQTLGQGPEFLTYFQNEAQLEKSRLLSDRFSAERPKGSFSTLEIQRTEQGDSAMYLCASSLDHQQFFGPGTRLTVL.

The CDR3 sequence: CAISEDTSGNTIYF. In DNA, the CDR3 is TGTGCCATCAGTGAAGACACCTCTGGAAACACCATATATTTT. The rearrangement uses TRBV10-3 and TRBJ1-3; D unclear. The CDR3 loop spans 14 amino acids. Trimming pared 3 bases from V and 0 bases from J, leaving 6 bases between. The germline V gene has CDR1 ENHRY and CDR2 SYGVKD.

The V call is TRBV28, the J call TRBJ1-1; a possible D gene is TRBD1 (5 bases). CDR1 and CDR2 (germline): MDHEN, SYDVKM. The CDR3 is 12 residues long. Between the trimmed V and J ends, which lost 7 bases and 7 bases, there was a span of 13 bases. The CDR3 coding sequence is TGTGCCAGCACCCTCAAAGGGGTTGAAGCTTTCTTT. Translating gives CASTLKGVEAFF. Combining the CDR3 with reference TRBV28 and TRBJ1-1 gives the whole variable domain DVKVTQSSRYLVKRTGEKVFLECVQDMDHENMFWYRQDPGLGLRLIYFSYDVKMKEKGDIPEGYSVSREKKERFSLILESASTNQTSMYLCASTLKGVEAFFGQGTRLTVV.

This chain joins TRBV18 and TRBJ2-5; a weak D match, TRBD2 (5 bases). The better agreement between TRBJ2-7 and the DNA end casts doubt on the J call. The CDR3 loop spans 18 amino acids. The germline V gene has CDR1 KGHSH and CDR2 LQKENI. The CDR3 region has the DNA TGTGCCAGCTCACCGATCCCCCAGACTACAGCAGGTGGTTACGAGCAGTACTTC. Translating gives CASSPIPQTTAGGYEQYF.

The chain recombines TRBV4-1 with TRBJ1-1; perhaps TRBD1 as D (5 bases). This CDR3 spans 15 amino acids. V lost 4 bases to trimming and J lost 0 bases, with 12 bases between them. CDR1 and CDR2 (germline): MGHRA, YSYEKL. The CDR3, as DNA: TGCGCCAGCAGCCCTAGGGACTCCTTGAACACTGAAGCTTTCTTT. The encoded protein is CASSPRDSLNTEAFF.

This chain connects TRBV2 to TRBJ2-2, with TRBD1 identical over 7 bases. V was clipped by 2 bases and J by 7 bases; unmatched bases: 13. Germline V gives CDR1 SNHLY, CDR2 FYNNEI. There are 17 residues in the CDR3. The CDR3 loop reads CASSELRSQGVYGELFF. The CDR3 DNA is TGTGCCAGCAGTGAATTAAGGTCCCAGGGGGTTTACGGGGAGCTGTTTTTT.

The chain carries TRBV6-5 and TRBJ2-4; tentatively, D is TRBD1 (6 bases). The germline gives CDR1 MNHEY, CDR2 SVGAGI. V was shortened by 0 bases and J by 7 bases, with 13 bases between the two germline ends. The CDR3 contains 15 residues. CDR3 loop: CASSYSLGGGNIQYF. In DNA, the CDR3 is TGTGCCAGCAGTTACTCCTTAGGGGGTGGGAACATTCAGTACTTC.

V is TRBV20-1 and J is TRBJ1-1; D unresolved. Germline V gene sequence: CDR1 DFQATT, CDR2 SNEGSKA (reference sequence). V was shortened by 6 bases and J by 4 bases, with 3 bases between the two germline ends. The CDR3 spans 9 residues. The CDR3 here is CSAGTEAFF. CDR3 nucleotide sequence: TGCAGTGCGGGCACTGAAGCTTTCTTT.